The 27 T cell receptor beta chains below all came from one sample that was sequenced in a study of T cell responses to AZD1222 COVID-19 vaccine. Here immunoSEQ multiplex PCR was the method, and the copy in TCRdb shows in-frame clones only, minus some. The sample holds 100,000 or so clones, around 87% seen once. The sequencing used peripheral blood, collected on day 0 of MenACWY control vaccination. Receptor source: an adult in good health.

V and J are TRBV11-2 and TRBJ1-5, with 8 bases identical to TRBD1. Trimming at V came to 1 base and at J to 3 bases, leaving 2 bases not matched to a gene. The CDR3 runs to 15 residues. CDR1 SGHAT and CDR2 FQNNGV come from the germline V gene. CDR3 in DNA: TGTGCCAGCAGCTTAGGGCAGGGGGCCAATCAGCCCCAGCATTTT. The encoded protein is CASSLGQGANQPQHF.

This rearrangement joins TRBV13 to TRBJ1-1; D is unclear. The V gene lost 2 bases and the J gene lost 11 bases, with 21 bases spanning the gap. The CDR3 runs to 15 residues. Germline-derived CDR1 and CDR2 are PRHDT and FYEKMQ (reference sequence). The CDR3 sequence is CASSLILESARRAFF. The CDR3 bases are TGTGCCAGCAGCTTAATTCTCGAGTCTGCTCGGCGGGCTTTCTTT.

The genes are TRBV9 and TRBJ1-2, with TRBD1 matching over 7 bases. Looked up from germline, CDR1 is SGDLS and CDR2 is YYNGEE. CDR3 length: 14 residues. After removal of 2 bases from V and 2 bases from J, the junction contained 3 bases not matched to a gene. The CDR3 bases are TGTGCCAGCAGCGTTTTGGGACAGAACTATGGCTACACCTTC. Translation: CASSVLGQNYGYTF. Combining the CDR3 with reference TRBV9 and TRBJ1-2 gives the whole variable domain DSGVTQTPKHLITATGQRVTLRCSPRSGDLSVYWYQQSLDQGLQFLIQYYNGEERAKGNILERFSAQQFPDLHSELNLSSLELGDSALYFCASSVLGQNYGYTFGSGTRLTVV.

The chain carries TRBV24-1 and TRBJ2-3; 11 bases are a match to TRBD1. This CDR3 has 16 amino acids. Losses at the gene ends were 1 base for V and 8 bases for J; bases not matched to a gene: 7. CDR1 KGHDR and CDR2 SFDVKD come from the germline V gene. The CDR3 nucleotides read TGTGCCACCAGTGATTTTGAGGGACAGGGGGATTCTACGCAGTATTTT. Residues: CATSDFEGQGDSTQYF.

The genes are TRBV18 and TRBJ2-1; a possible D gene is TRBD1 (6 bases). With 3 bases removed from V and 4 bases from J, the gap between germline ends came to 16 bases. Germline V gene data show CDR1 as KGHSH and CDR2 as LQKENI. The CDR3 covers 16 residues. Here the CDR3 DNA reads TGTGCCAGCTCACCCCCCCGGGACAAAGTGTACAATGAGCAGTTCTTC. Its protein is CASSPPRDKVYNEQFF.

This clone was picked up one time. V and J are TRBV3-1 (or the pseudogene TRBV3-2) and TRBJ2-2; TRBD2 matches at 8 bases. CDR3 length: 16 amino acids. V was clipped by 2 bases and J by 6 bases; unmatched bases: 8. CDR1 LGHDT and CDR2 YNNKEL come from the germline V gene (reference sequence). Here the CDR3 DNA reads TGTGCCAGCAGCCAAAATAGCGGGATTGGGGCCGGGGAGCTGTTTTTT. As protein: CASSQNSGIGAGELFF.

V gene TRBV19 combines with J gene TRBJ2-3; D tentatively reads TRBD1 or TRBD2 (5 bases each). The CDR3 extends over 16 amino acids. Germline V gene data show CDR1 as LNHDA and CDR2 as SQIVND (reference sequence). The V end lost 4 bases, the J end lost 5 bases, and 19 bases lay between the germline ends. CDR3 coding DNA: TGTGCCAGTAGTAATGGGGCTCGTAGAGGACTAGATACGCAGTATTTT. It translates to CASSNGARRGLDTQYF. The full variable domain, in which reference TRBV19 and TRBJ2-3 provide the parts outside the CDR3, is DGGITQSPKYLFRKEGQNVTLSCEQNLNHDAMYWYRQDPGQGLRLIYYSQIVNDFQKGDIAEGYSVSREKKESFPLTVTSAQKNPTAFYLCASSNGARRGLDTQYFGPGTRLTVL.

The gene calls are TRBV2 and TRBJ1-5; TRBD1 might be the D (6 bases). Germline CDR1 is SNHLY and CDR2 is FYNNEI. The CDR3 spans 19 residues. The V gene lost 3 bases and the J gene lost 2 bases, with 23 bases spanning the gap. CDR3 DNA: TGTGCCAGCAGTGATTCCGGGGGCGGCTATCCGCGAGGCAATCAGCCCCAGCATTTT. Protein: CASSDSGGGYPRGNQPQHF.

The rearrangement links TRBV5-1 to TRBJ2-1; 10 bases are a match to TRBD1. This CDR3 is built from 14 residues. V shed 5 bases and J 5 bases; nucleotides not matched to a gene: 4. Looked up from germline, CDR1 is SGHRS and CDR2 is YFSETQ. The CDR3 spells CASRVTGGHNEQFF. CDR3 sequence (DNA): TGCGCCAGCAGGGTGACAGGGGGCCACAATGAGCAGTTCTTC.

CDR3 sequence: CASRRGASGSPSYNEQFF. DNA of the CDR3: TGTGCCAGCAGGAGGGGCGCTAGCGGATCACCTTCCTACAATGAGCAGTTCTTC. The J gene is TRBJ2-1, the V gene TRBV2, with 7 bases fitting TRBD2. V dropped 6 bases and J dropped 1; count of bases not matched to a gene: 15. The CDR3 has 18 amino acids. CDR1 is SNHLY, CDR2 FYNNEI, per germline.

This chain links TRBV2 with TRBJ2-2; D is possibly TRBD2 (6 bases). Trimming stripped 6 bases from V and 3 bases from J, with 14 bases between. The CDR3 runs 15 residues. Germline V CDR1 and CDR2: SNHLY, FYNNEI. DNA of the CDR3: TGTGCCAGCAGCCAAACCGGGAGCGACACCGGGGAGCTGTTTTTT. It specifies CASSQTGSDTGELFF.

This clone was observed a single time. This chain joins TRBV19 and TRBJ2-7, with TRBD1 identical over 8 bases. The CDR3 is made up of 14 amino acids. The germline gives CDR1 LNHDA, CDR2 SQIVND (reference sequence). With V trimmed by 5 bases and J by 4 bases, 7 bases remained unmatched. The CDR3 DNA reads as TGTGCCAGTAGTTTTCGACAGGGGACATACGAGCAGTACTTC. Its protein product is CASSFRQGTYEQYF.

V and J are TRBV5-1 and TRBJ2-1; the D gene is possibly TRBD1 (5 bases). V was clipped by 5 bases and J by 0 bases, with 15 bases between them. The CDR3 is 16 residues long. Germline CDR1 reads SGHRS; CDR2 reads YFSETQ. The CDR3 loop reads CASSPQQVSSYNEQFF. As DNA, the CDR3 is TGCGCCAGCAGTCCCCAACAGGTGAGCTCCTACAATGAGCAGTTCTTC.

With respect to this clone: One junction end disagrees with the germline gene, perhaps due to a read error. The J gene is TRBJ2-7, the V gene TRBV18; 8 bases are shared with TRBD1. The CDR3 is 15 residues long. CDR1 and CDR2 from the germline V gene are KGHSH and LQKENI. The CDR3 nucleotides read TGTGCCAGCTCACGTTCCGGACAGGGCTTTGAAGTCGGGGACTTC. Translation gives CASSRSGQGFEVGDF.

The chain employs TRBV19 and TRBJ1-1, with TRBD1 matching 8 bases. Germline CDR1 is LNHDA and CDR2 is SQIVND (reference sequence). The ends lost 5 bases at V and 1 base at J; junction bases unmatched: 6. The CDR3 is made up of 15 amino acids. DNA for the CDR3: TGTGCCAGTAGTCCCCGGACAGGGAGGAACACTGAAGCTTTCTTT. Protein product: CASSPRTGRNTEAFF.

The gene calls are TRBV19 and TRBJ1-3; 9 bases fit TRBD1. The CDR3 has 19 residues. Unmatched junction bases numbered 17, after V lost 5 bases and J lost 3 bases. In germline, CDR1 is LNHDA, CDR2 SQIVND (reference sequence). As DNA, the CDR3 is TGTGCCAGTAGTGCGACGGCCCCCGCGACAGGGGGAATTGGAAACACCATATATTTT. Encoded protein: CASSATAPATGGIGNTIYF.

The chain uses TRBV7-2 and TRBJ1-1; 8 bases align to TRBD1. V was pared by 5 bases and J by 10 bases, with 6 bases of the junction left unmatched. The CDR3 covers 12 residues. Germline V CDR1 and CDR2: SGHTA, FQGNSA. The CDR3 here is CASSTDRGGAFF. For the CDR3, the DNA is TGTGCCAGCAGCACAGACAGGGGAGGAGCTTTCTTT. The complete variable domain, with remaining parts taken from reference TRBV7-2 and TRBJ1-1, reads GAGVSQSPSNKVTEKGKDVELRCDPISGHTALYWYRQSLGQGLEFLIYFQGNSAPDKSGLPSDRFSAERTGGSVSTLTIQRTQQEDSAVYLCASSTDRGGAFFGQGTRLTVV.

This clone was seen a single time. The chain links TRBV2 to TRBJ2-7, with D unclear. Germline CDR1 is SNHLY and CDR2 is FYNNEI. The CDR3 loop spans 15 amino acids. V lost 1 base and J 3 bases, leaving 13 bases between the germline ends. Here the CDR3 reads CASSEGPAPLYEQYF. CDR3 DNA sequence: TGTGCCAGCAGTGAAGGGCCAGCCCCCCTCTACGAGCAGTACTTC.

The chain employs TRBV11-3 and TRBJ1-6, with 8 bases aligning to TRBD1. With 2 bases clipped from V and 10 bases from J, the junction kept 16 bases outside the gene matches. The CDR3 spans 18 residues. Germline CDR1 SGHNT, CDR2 YENEEA. The DNA of the CDR3 is TGTGCCAGCAGCTTATTTCCCCAATGGACAGGGTTTGAGTCACCCCTCCACTTT. It is translated as CASSLFPQWTGFESPLHF.

This clone was recorded once. The chain uses TRBV15 and TRBJ1-2; no reliable D call. The germline gives CDR1 LNHNV, CDR2 YYDKDF (reference sequence). The V and J ends lost 3 bases and 9 bases respectively, with 14 bases between them. CDR3 length: 13 residues. CDR3 amino acids: CATSRDGVLSYTF. The CDR3 nucleotides read TGTGCCACCAGCAGGGATGGGGTACTGAGCTACACCTTC.

The chain links TRBV19 to TRBJ2-2; D is undetermined. The CDR3 has 13 amino acids. Germline V gives CDR1 LNHDA, CDR2 SQIVND (reference sequence). The V and J ends lost 9 bases and 1 base respectively, with 9 bases between them. The CDR3 loop is CASRVGNTGELFF. CDR3 nucleotide sequence: TGTGCCAGCCGCGTTGGGAACACCGGGGAGCTGTTTTTT.

The chain combines TRBV15 with TRBJ1-1; D is uncertain. Germline V gives CDR1 LNHNV, CDR2 YYDKDF (reference sequence). The CDR3 is 13 residues long. The V end lost 5 bases, the J end lost 5 bases, and 12 bases lay between the germline ends. The CDR3 here is CATSAQPGTEAFF. Here the CDR3 DNA reads TGTGCCACCAGCGCGCAACCTGGGACTGAAGCTTTCTTT.

The chain couples TRBV5-1 to TRBJ1-6; no reliable D call. V lost 5 bases to trimming and J lost 7 bases, with 10 bases between them. The CDR3 runs to 13 residues. The germline V gene has CDR1 SGHRS and CDR2 YFSETQ. The CDR3 DNA reads as TGCGCCAGCAGGGAGGACCTGAATTCACCCCTCCACTTT. It codes for CASREDLNSPLHF. Full variable domain (rest looked up from reference TRBV5-1 and TRBJ1-6): KAGVTQTPRYLIKTRGQQVTLSCSPISGHRSVSWYQQTPGQGLQFLFEYFSETQRNKGNFPGRFSGRQFSNSRSEMNVSTLELGDSALYLCASREDLNSPLHFGNGTRLTVT.

The CDR3, as DNA: TGTGCCAGCCGCTATATCGGGGGGGCCTACAATGAGCAGTTCTTC. Protein sequence: CASRYIGGAYNEQFF. This chain joins TRBV19 and TRBJ2-1; 8 nucleotides match TRBD2. Per the germline V gene, CDR1 is LNHDA and CDR2 is SQIVND (reference sequence). With V trimmed by 9 bases and J by 2 bases, 9 bases remained unmatched. The CDR3 contains 15 residues. Full variable domain (missing parts from reference TRBV19 and TRBJ2-1): DGGITQSPKYLFRKEGQNVTLSCEQNLNHDAMYWYRQDPGQGLRLIYYSQIVNDFQKGDIAEGYSVSREKKESFPLTVTSAQKNPTAFYLCASRYIGGAYNEQFFGPGTRLTVL.

This clone has more than one count but fewer than ten. The DNA of the CDR3 is TGTGCCAGCAGCTTAGCCGGACTAGTCGACAATGAGCAGTTCTTC. Translated: CASSLAGLVDNEQFF. The J gene is TRBJ2-1, the V gene TRBV7-2; 7 bases match TRBD2. This CDR3 has 15 amino acids. Germline V gene data show CDR1 as SGHTA and CDR2 as FQGNSA. With 0 bases clipped from V and 5 bases from J, the junction kept 4 bases outside the gene matches.

The genes are TRBV11-2 and TRBJ1-5; D gene unclear. In germline, CDR1 is SGHAT, CDR2 FQNNGV. Between the trimmed V and J ends, which lost 5 bases and 0 bases, there was a span of 20 bases. The CDR3 totals 18 residues. CDR3 amino acids: CASSRLLETFNSNQPQHF. The CDR3 DNA reads as TGTGCCAGCAGCCGCCTCCTTGAGACTTTCAATAGCAATCAGCCCCAGCATTTT.

The J gene is TRBJ2-3, the V gene TRBV30; the D is unclear. V lost 3 bases and J 2 bases, leaving 9 bases between the germline ends. The CDR3 runs 13 residues. Germline V gene data show CDR1 as GTSNPN and CDR2 as SVGIG (reference sequence). The CDR3 here is CAWRGSHTDTQYF. Here the CDR3 DNA reads TGTGCCTGGAGGGGCAGCCACACAGATACGCAGTATTTT.